This passage covers 2 T cell receptor beta chains from one sample sequenced in a study of T cells in Graves' hyperthyroidism and ophthalmopathy. The TCR beta CDR3 regions underwent amplification using RNA transcripts as the source. First-round RT-PCR targeting the TCR CDR3 was performed with the HTBI primer set. MiXCR, run by TCRdb on the multiplex PCR reads, gives a single entry per CDR3 protein. The data hold approximately 590,000 distinct CDR3 sequences, with 15% to 19% observed a single time. Sequencing was done on a sample of blood. The receptors stem from a woman under 40 with Graves' hyperthyroidism.

This clonotype was observed a handful of times. J is TRBJ2-3 and V is TRBV10-2; D is undetermined. The ends were cut back, 4 bases at V and 4 bases at J, with 15 bases in the middle. The length of the CDR3 is 15 residues. From germline, CDR1 is WSHSY and CDR2 SAAADI. The CDR3 bases are TGCGCCAGCAGTGGGTATGAGGCCGGTGCAGATACGCAGTATTTT. Protein: CASSGYEAGADTQYF.

This clonotype was found a few times. This chain links TRBV27 with TRBJ1-6; no definite D call. Germline CDR1 reads MNHEY; CDR2 reads SMNVEV (reference sequence). The CDR3 contains 14 residues. Trimming shortened V by 2 bases and J by 9 bases, and 11 bases separated the two germline ends. Written as DNA, the CDR3 is TGTGCCAGCAGTTTAATCGGATGGAGTTCACCCCTCCACTTT. The encoded protein is CASSLIGWSSPLHF.